This record concerns one T cell receptor beta chain sequence. The antigen remains unidentified. Profiled with immunoSEQ multiplex PCR; TCRdb holds only in-frame clones, not every one. The table has some 2,000,000 clones, approximately 94% seen once; the top ten hold roughly 0.13%. These data come from a study of shared clonotypes between healthy human individuals. The ends lost 3 bases at V and 6 bases at J; junction bases unmatched: 8. The CDR3 runs 14 residues. Germline V gene sequence: CDR1 SGDLS, CDR2 YYNGEE. Nashville, Tennessee was home to all donors, who were Caucasian adults. General study results and limits: It was expected that sequencing depth would affect clonotype sharing among donors.

The sequence was obtained from a man younger than 30 in good health. The chain has TRBV9 and TRBJ2-7, with 8 nucleotides matching TRBD2. The specimen was naive CD4+ T cells sorted from blood. Subset meaning: CD45RA+ positively selected. Here the CDR3 DNA reads TGTGCCAGCAGCGCGGCGGGGGGCTGGTCCGAGCAGTACTTC. Protein: CASSAAGGWSEQYF.